At least ten counts were recorded for the clone carrying this T cell receptor (beta chain). The V gene's germline CDR1 is LGHNA and CDR2 YNFKEQ. The CDR3 consists of 18 residues. Trimming stripped 0 bases from V and 0 bases from J, with 17 bases between. Diagnosis rested on symptoms, serum thyroxine and TRAb, thyroid ultrasound, and orbital computed tomography. The TCR beta CDR3 regions underwent amplification using RNA transcripts as the source. Using the HTBI primer set, a first-round RT-PCR was run on the TCR CDR3. TCRdb redid the calling of the multiplex PCR reads with MiXCR, one entry per CDR3 protein. Counted here are about 59,000 distinct CDR3 sequences, under 70% occurring once; the ten biggest clones make up approximately 3.3%. The data stem from a study of T cells in Graves' hyperthyroidism and ophthalmopathy.

Specimen: blood. The clonotype originates from a woman in her sixties or seventies with Graves' ophthalmopathy. V gene TRBV4-2 combines with J gene TRBJ1-2; D perhaps matches TRBD1 (6 bases). The CDR3 DNA sequence: TGTGCCAGCAGCCAAGATCAAGGGACATGGCGCCCTAACTATGGCTACACCTTC. This sequence encodes CASSQDQGTWRPNYGYTF.